The table lists the clone carrying this T cell receptor (beta chain) with many counts. This sample is part of a study of Graves' ophthalmopathy and Graves' hyperthyroidism. RNA transcripts yielded amplified TCR beta CDR3 regions. Investigators did first-round RT-PCR with HTBI primers, then second-round multiplex PCR. TCRdb independently ran MiXCR on the multiplex PCR reads; one entry per CDR3 protein. This sample has about 210,000 distinct CDR3 sequences, with roughly 27% found just once. V gave up 1 base and J gave up 4 bases; unmatched junction bases: 5. The CDR3 covers 16 residues. CDR1 is LGHNA, CDR2 YSLEER, per germline.

Input material: peripheral blood. The TCR comes from a man aged 50 to 59 with Graves' ophthalmopathy. The V gene is TRBV4-3, the J gene TRBJ1-1; 11 nucleotides align to TRBD1. CDR3 protein: CASSQGLGQGATEAFF. CDR3 coding DNA: TGCGCCAGCAGCCAAGGTTTAGGACAGGGGGCCACTGAAGCTTTCTTT.